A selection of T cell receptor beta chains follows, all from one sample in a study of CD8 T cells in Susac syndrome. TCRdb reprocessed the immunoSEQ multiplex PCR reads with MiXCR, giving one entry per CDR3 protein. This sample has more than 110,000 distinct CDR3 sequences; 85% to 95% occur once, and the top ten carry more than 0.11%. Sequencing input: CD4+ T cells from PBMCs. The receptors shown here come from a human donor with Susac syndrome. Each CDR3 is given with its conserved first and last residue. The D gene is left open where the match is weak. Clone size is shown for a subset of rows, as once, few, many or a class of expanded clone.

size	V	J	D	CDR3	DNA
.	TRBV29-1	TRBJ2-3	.	CSVEDPGDTQYF	TGCAGCGTTGAAGATCCGGGGGATACGCAGTATTTT
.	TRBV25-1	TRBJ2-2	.	CASRGQISTGELFF	TGTGCCAGCCGGGGACAAATTAGCACCGGGGAGCTGTTTTTT
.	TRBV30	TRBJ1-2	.	CAWSVSFGSGYGYTF	TGTGCCTGGAGTGTGTCTTTCGGGTCGGGGTATGGCTACACCTTC
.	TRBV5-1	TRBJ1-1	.	CASSAGQISNTEAFF	TGCGCCAGCAGCGCGGGACAAATATCGAACACTGAAGCTTTCTTT
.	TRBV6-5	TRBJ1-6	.	CASSYSGVNSPLHF	TGTGCCAGCAGTTACTCAGGGGTTAATTCACCCCTCCACTTT
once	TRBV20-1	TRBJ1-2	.	CSASTLNYGYTF	TGCAGTGCTTCTACACTTAACTATGGCTACACCTTC
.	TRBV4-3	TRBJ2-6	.	CASSQFWEGAVTSGANVLTF	TGCGCCAGCAGCCAATTCTGGGAGGGGGCCGTAACTTCTGGGGCCAACGTCCTGACTTTC
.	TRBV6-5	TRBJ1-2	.	CASRTRGNYGYTF	TGTGCCAGCAGGACGAGGGGGAACTATGGCTACACCTTC
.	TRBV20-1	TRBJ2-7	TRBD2	CSARDILAGPYEQYF	TGCAGTGCTAGAGATATCCTAGCGGGGCCCTACGAGCAGTACTTC
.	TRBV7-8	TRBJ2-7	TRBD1	CASIRGPGGEQYF	TGTGCCAGTATCAGGGGGCCGGGCGGCGAGCAGTACTTC
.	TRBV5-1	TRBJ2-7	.	CASGPGTQSGEQYF	TGCGCGTCGGGTCCCGGGACACAAAGTGGCGAGCAGTACTTC
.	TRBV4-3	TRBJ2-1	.	CASSLRRSPRGEQFF	TGCGCCAGCAGCCTCCGCCGTTCCCCCCGGGGTGAGCAGTTCTTC
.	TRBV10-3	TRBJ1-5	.	CAISEGTTDNQPQHF	TGTGCCATCAGTGAGGGGACAACCGACAATCAGCCCCAGCATTTT
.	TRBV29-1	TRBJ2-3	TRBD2	CSSPTSGHRTDTQYF	TGCAGCTCGCCGACTAGCGGGCACCGCACAGATACGCAGTATTTT
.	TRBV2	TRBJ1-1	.	CASISYPWGGTEAFF	TGTGCCAGCATTTCATACCCATGGGGCGGCACTGAAGCTTTCTTT
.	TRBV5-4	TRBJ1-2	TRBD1	CASSKDRGYGYTF	TGTGCCAGCAGCAAGGACAGGGGCTATGGCTACACCTTC
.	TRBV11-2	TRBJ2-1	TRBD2	CASSSTSGYAYNEQFF	TGTGCCAGCAGCTCGACTAGCGGGTACGCCTACAATGAGCAGTTCTTC
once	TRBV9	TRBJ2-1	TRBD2	CASSVTSGRFPYNEQFF	TGTGCCAGCAGCGTGACTAGCGGGAGGTTCCCCTACAATGAGCAGTTCTTC
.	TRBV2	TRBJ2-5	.	CASSVDRLQETQYF	TGTGCCAGCAGCGTGGATAGGTTACAAGAGACCCAGTACTTC
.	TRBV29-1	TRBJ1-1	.	CSVERTVRTTEAFF	TGCAGCGTTGAAAGGACAGTGCGGACCACTGAAGCTTTCTTT
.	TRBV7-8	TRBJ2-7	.	CASSLVTGNFEQYF	TGTGCCAGCAGCTTAGTCACTGGTAACTTTGAGCAGTACTTC
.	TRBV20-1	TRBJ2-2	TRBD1	CSARPGQGISGELFF	TGCAGTGCTAGGCCGGGACAGGGTATCAGCGGGGAGCTGTTTTTT
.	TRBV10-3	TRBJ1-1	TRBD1	CAISRQGLDTEAFF	TGTGCCATCAGCCGACAGGGGTTAGACACTGAAGCTTTCTTT
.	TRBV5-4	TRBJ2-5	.	CASSLAPPGNQETQYF	TGTGCCAGCAGCTTGGCCCCCCCAGGGAACCAAGAGACCCAGTACTTC
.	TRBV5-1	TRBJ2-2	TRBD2	CASSSGLETGELFF	TGCGCCAGCAGCTCCGGACTAGAAACCGGGGAGCTGTTTTTT
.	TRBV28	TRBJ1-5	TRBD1	CAIDRGGGQPQHF	TGTGCCATCGACAGGGGAGGGGGTCAGCCCCAGCATTTT
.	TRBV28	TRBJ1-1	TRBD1	CASSPGQAIPEAFF	TGTGCCAGCAGTCCGGGACAGGCAATCCCTGAAGCTTTCTTT
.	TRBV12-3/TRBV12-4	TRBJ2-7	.	CASRWSSYEQYF	TGTGCCAGCAGGTGGAGTTCCTACGAGCAGTACTTC
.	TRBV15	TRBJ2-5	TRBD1	CATSREMGTGGTQYF	TGTGCCACCAGCAGAGAGATGGGGACAGGGGGGACCCAGTACTTC
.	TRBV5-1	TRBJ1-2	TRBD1	CATSQTGTGYGYTF	TGCGCCACCAGTCAAACCGGGACAGGATACGGCTACACCTTC
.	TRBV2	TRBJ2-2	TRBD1	CASSVGQGITGELFF	TGTGCCAGCAGCGTGGGACAGGGAATAACCGGGGAGCTGTTTTTT
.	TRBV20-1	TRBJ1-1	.	CSARTRWTEAFF	TGCAGTGCTAGAACTCGGTGGACTGAAGCTTTCTTT
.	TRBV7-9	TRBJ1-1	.	CASSFRAGVMNTEAFF	TGTGCCAGCAGCTTTAGGGCAGGGGTCATGAACACTGAAGCTTTCTTT
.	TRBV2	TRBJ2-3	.	CASSDMRGGDTQYF	TGTGCCAGCAGTGATATGAGGGGCGGCGATACGCAGTATTTT
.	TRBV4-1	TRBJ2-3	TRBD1	CASSLIGADRGADTQYF	TGCGCCAGCAGCCTCATAGGTGCGGACAGGGGTGCAGATACGCAGTATTTT
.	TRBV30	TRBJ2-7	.	CAFDRWPSYEQYF	TGTGCCTTCGACAGGTGGCCCTCCTACGAGCAGTACTTC
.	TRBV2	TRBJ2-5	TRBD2	CASSETAGGSRETQYF	TGTGCCAGCAGTGAGACGGCGGGGGGTTCGAGAGAGACCCAGTACTTC
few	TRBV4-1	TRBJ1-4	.	CASSQGRGNEKLFF	TGCGCCAGCAGCCAAGGTCGGGGTAATGAAAAACTGTTTTTT
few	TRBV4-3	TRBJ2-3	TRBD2	CASSQRGSSGGADTQYF	TGCGCCAGCAGCCAGCGGGGCTCCAGCGGGGGGGCTGATACGCAGTATTTT
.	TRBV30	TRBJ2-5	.	CAWSVLGSKTQYF	TGTGCCTGGAGTGTACTAGGGTCTAAGACCCAGTACTTC